The clone carrying this TCR beta chain occurred a few times. No antigen is known for it. This sample was included in a study of T-cell memory formation after mild COVID-19. Overall study: The TCR clusters were mostly specific to one donor.

The CDR3 consists of 15 residues. The V and J ends lost 4 bases and 7 bases, in that order; junction bases with no gene match: 4. CDR1 and CDR2 (germline): MGHRA, YSYEKL. TCRdb processed the 5' RACE reads anew with MiXCR; each CDR3 protein has one entry. The sample contains about 82,000 distinct CDR3 sequences, roughly 15% of which appear only once. Study-level results: Whereas later expanders leaned CD4+, clones contracting day 15 to 85 showed a balanced CD4/CD8 makeup. The study found contracting CD4+ clones mainly in CM and EM and contracting CD8+ clones in EMRA.

The sample was PBMCs or a T cell subset sorted from them (not recorded which). The J gene is TRBJ2-1, the V gene TRBV4-1; TRBD2 aligns across 13 bases. This clonotype was sampled from a man younger than 35 who had mild COVID-19 (a few samples of this study predate the infection). Cell type and time point are not known. CDR3 protein: CASSPGLAGLNEQFF. The CDR3 DNA sequence: TGCGCCAGCAGCCCGGGACTAGCGGGGTTAAATGAGCAGTTCTTC.